This T cell receptor beta chain was retrieved from a study of identical twins. The study's findings and limits: Abundant beta clonotypes from cord blood had fewer insertions, unlike memory repertoires, which showed none. Twins showed weaker excess sharing in their beta out-of-frame sequences.

This clonotype was recorded many times. No antigen is known for it. A single record per CDR3 protein comes from TCRdb applying MiXCR to the 5' RACE reads. The sample carries 150,000 or so distinct CDR3 sequences, around 3.4% recorded once. Trimming took off 4 bases at V and 13 bases at J, with 13 bases between the two ends. There are 12 residues in the CDR3. Germline CDR1 and CDR2: MDHEN and SYDVKM. Material for sequencing was memory T cells sorted from blood. The chain couples TRBV28 to TRBJ1-4; D ambiguous. This receptor was identified in a man between 18 and 35 years old in good health. CDR3 coding DNA: TGTGCCAGCAGTTCAACCTCAATAAGACTGTTTTTT. As protein: CASSSTSIRLFF.